A single T cell receptor beta chain is shown here with its context. The sample comes from a study of ipilimumab plus nivolumab after autologous stem cell transplantation. Germline lookup yields CDR1 SNHLY and CDR2 FYNNEI. There are 15 residues in the CDR3. V lost 7 bases and J 0 bases, leaving 13 bases between the germline ends. Generated by immunoSEQ multiplex PCR, the TCRdb table keeps only in-frame clones and is missing some. Of about 940 clones listed, 73% were seen once; the top ten hold roughly 13%. V is TRBV2 and J is TRBJ1-3; no clear D gene. This TCR came from a male donor with primary mediastinal lymphoma. The sample consisted of PBMCs, taken in a trial of ipilimumab plus nivolumab as post-transplant consolidation. CDR3 bases: TGTGCCAGCAAGGTGGGAAGGCACTCTGGAAACACCATATATTTT. Amino acids: CASKVGRHSGNTIYF.